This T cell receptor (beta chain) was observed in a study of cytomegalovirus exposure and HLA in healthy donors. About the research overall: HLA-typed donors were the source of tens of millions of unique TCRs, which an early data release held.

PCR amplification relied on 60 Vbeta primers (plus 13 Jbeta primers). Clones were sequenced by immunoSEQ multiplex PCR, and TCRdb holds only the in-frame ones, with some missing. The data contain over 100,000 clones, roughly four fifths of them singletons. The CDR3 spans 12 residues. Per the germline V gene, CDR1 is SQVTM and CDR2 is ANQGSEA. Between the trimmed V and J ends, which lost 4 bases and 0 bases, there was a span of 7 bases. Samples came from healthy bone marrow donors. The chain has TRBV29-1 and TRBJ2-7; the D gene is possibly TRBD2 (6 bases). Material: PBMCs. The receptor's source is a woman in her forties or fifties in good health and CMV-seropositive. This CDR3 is CSVAGDSYEQYF. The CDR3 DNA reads TGCAGCGTTGCGGGGGACTCCTACGAGCAGTACTTC.